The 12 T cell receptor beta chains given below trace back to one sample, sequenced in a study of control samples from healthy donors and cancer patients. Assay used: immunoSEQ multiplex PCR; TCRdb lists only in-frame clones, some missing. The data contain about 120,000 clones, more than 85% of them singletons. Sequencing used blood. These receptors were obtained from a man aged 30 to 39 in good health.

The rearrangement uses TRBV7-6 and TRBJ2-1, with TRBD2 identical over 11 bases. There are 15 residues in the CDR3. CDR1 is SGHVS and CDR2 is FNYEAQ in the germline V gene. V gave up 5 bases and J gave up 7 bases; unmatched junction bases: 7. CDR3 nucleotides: TGTGCCAGCAGCCAACTAGCGGGGGCAAGAAATGAGCAGTTCTTC. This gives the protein CASSQLAGARNEQFF.

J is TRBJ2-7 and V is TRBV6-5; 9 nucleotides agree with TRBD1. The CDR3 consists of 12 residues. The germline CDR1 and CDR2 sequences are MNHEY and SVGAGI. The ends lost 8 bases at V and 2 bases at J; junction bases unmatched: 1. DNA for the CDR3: TGTGCCAGCGGACAGGGGCCCTACGAGCAGTACTTC. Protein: CASGQGPYEQYF.

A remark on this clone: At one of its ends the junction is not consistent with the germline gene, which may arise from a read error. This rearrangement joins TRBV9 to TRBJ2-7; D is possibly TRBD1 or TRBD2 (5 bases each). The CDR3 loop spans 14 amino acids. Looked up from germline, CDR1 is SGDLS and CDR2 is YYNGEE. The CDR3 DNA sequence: TGTGCCGGCAGCGTAGGGGACGGGCCCTACGAGCAGTACTTC. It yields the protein CAGSVGDGPYEQYF. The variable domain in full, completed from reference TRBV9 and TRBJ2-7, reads DSGVTQTPKHLITATGQRVTLRCSPRSGDLSVYWYQQSLDQGLQFLIQYYNGEERAKGNILERFSAQQFPDLHSELNLSSLELGDSALYFCAGSVGDGPYEQYFGPGTRLTVT.

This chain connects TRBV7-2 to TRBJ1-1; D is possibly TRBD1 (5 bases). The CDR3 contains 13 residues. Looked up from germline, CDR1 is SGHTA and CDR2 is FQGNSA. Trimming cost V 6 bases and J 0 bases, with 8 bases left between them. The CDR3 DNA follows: TGTGCCAGCAGAAAGACAGTGAACACTGAAGCTTTCTTT. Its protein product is CASRKTVNTEAFF.

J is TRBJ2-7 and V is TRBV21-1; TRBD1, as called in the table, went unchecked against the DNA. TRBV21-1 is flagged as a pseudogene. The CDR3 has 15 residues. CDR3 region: CASSKVAPSWYEQYV. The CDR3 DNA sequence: TGTGCCAGCAGCAAAGTTGCCCCCAGTTGGTACGAGCAGTACGTC.

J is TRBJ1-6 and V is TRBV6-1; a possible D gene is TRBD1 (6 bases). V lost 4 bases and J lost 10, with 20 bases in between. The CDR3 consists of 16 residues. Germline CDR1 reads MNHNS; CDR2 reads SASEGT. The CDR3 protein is CASSALGGAVSSPLHF. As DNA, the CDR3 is TGTGCCAGCAGTGCCCTCGGGGGGGCGGTCAGCTCACCCCTCCACTTT.

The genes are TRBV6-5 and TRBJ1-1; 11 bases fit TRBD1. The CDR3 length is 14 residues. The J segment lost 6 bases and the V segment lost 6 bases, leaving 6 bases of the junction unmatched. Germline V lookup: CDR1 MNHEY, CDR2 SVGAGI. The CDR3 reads CASSRDRGSAEAFF. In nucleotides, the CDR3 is TGTGCCAGCAGCAGGGACAGGGGGAGCGCTGAAGCTTTCTTT.

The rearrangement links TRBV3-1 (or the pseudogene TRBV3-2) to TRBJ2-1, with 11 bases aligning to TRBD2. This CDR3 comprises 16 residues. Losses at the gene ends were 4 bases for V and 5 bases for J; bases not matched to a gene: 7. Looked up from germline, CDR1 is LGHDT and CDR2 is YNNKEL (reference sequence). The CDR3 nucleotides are TGTGCCAGCAGCCGGCTAGCGGGGGGACTTAACAATGAGCAGTTCTTC. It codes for CASSRLAGGLNNEQFF.

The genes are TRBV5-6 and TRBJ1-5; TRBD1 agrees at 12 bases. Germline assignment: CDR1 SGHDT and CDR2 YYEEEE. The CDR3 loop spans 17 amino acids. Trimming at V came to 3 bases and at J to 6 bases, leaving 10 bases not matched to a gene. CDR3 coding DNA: TGTGCCAGCAGCTCCGTTGGGACAGGGGGCTTCAGTCAGCCCCAGCATTTT. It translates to CASSSVGTGGFSQPQHF.

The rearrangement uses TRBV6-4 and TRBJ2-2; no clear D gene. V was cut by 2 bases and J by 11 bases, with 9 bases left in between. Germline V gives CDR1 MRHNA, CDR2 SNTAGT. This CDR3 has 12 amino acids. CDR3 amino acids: CASSDGWGELFF. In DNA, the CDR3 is TGTGCCAGCAGTGACGGCTGGGGAGAGCTGTTTTTT.

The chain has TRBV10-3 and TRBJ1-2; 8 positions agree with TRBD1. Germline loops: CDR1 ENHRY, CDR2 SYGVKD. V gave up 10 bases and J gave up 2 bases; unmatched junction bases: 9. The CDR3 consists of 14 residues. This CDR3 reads CATVRDRTNYGYTF. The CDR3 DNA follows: TGTGCCACGGTCCGGGACAGGACAAACTATGGCTACACCTTC.

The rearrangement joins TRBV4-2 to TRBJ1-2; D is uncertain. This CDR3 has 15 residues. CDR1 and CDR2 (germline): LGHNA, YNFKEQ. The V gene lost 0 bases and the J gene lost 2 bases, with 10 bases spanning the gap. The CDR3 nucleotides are TGTGCCAGCAGCCAAGATGGCGAACAGAACTATGGCTACACCTTC. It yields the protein CASSQDGEQNYGYTF.